This note documents a single T cell receptor beta chain sequence. As handled by the study authors: From reference gene primer amplification, estimates of nucleated cell counts were derived. The method was immunoSEQ multiplex PCR; TCRdb's version includes in-frame clones alone and lacks a portion of them. The V and J calls and clone size are taken from that table; D and trimming were inferred from the DNA. Altogether approximately 490,000 clones are present, roughly 90% being singletons, with the ten largest covering around 0.64%. Participants, about 18 to 89 years old, spanned around 25 US areas. This record comes from a study of blood T cell repertoires in COVID-19. This CDR3 is 15 amino acids long. Germline CDR1 and CDR2: SGHTA and FQGNSA. Trimming took 2 bases from V and 1 from J, leaving 10 bases between them.

The J gene is TRBJ2-3, the V gene TRBV7-2; no firm D call. Sequenced material: PBMCs or T cells enriched from blood (not recorded which). The sequence was obtained from a woman under 30 who had recovered from COVID-19. CDR3 nucleotide sequence: TGTGCCAGCAGCTTACTGGCAGGCCGCACAGATACGCAGTATTTT. It translates to CASSLLAGRTDTQYF.